This T cell receptor beta chain was recorded in a study of identifying expanded T cells in peripheral blood. Study conclusions and caveats: Technical replicates showed roughly 1.2 changed clones; roughly two weeks 15 to 20; four weeks 19. Across healthy donors, higher total template counts meant significantly greater roughly two-week count variance.

Collection occurred without any documented infections or immune events in donors. Produced via immunoSEQ multiplex PCR; TCRdb's table is partial and in-frame only. The table lists about 86,000 clones, about 85% of them singletons. On this clone itself: The antigen remains unidentified.

Deletions cut 5 bases from V and 7 bases from J, with 9 bases between. This CDR3 has 11 residues. The V gene's germline CDR1 is SGHTA and CDR2 FQGNSA. The sample taken for sequencing was blood. The chain employs TRBV7-2 and TRBJ2-7; no reliable D call. The origin of this receptor is a person between 18 and 75 years old in good health. The CDR3 DNA is TGTGCCAGCAGCGCGATGGATGAGCAGTACTTC. Translating gives CASSAMDEQYF. Full variable domain (missing parts from reference TRBV7-2 and TRBJ2-7): GAGVSQSPSNKVTEKGKDVELRCDPISGHTALYWYRQSLGQGLEFLIYFQGNSAPDKSGLPSDRFSAERTGGSVSTLTIQRTQQEDSAVYLCASSAMDEQYFGPGTRLTVT.